The 16 T cell receptor beta chains presented below share a single source sample, sequenced in a study of T cells in Graves' hyperthyroidism and ophthalmopathy. Researchers took RNA transcripts and amplified the TCR beta CDR3 regions from them. HTBI primers were employed in a first-round RT-PCR of the TCR CDR3. TCRdb reprocessed the multiplex PCR reads via MiXCR and lists one record per CDR3 protein. The table lists hundreds of thousands of distinct CDR3 sequences, over 11% of them singletons, with about 22% in the top ten. Sequenced: blood. All receptors derive from a woman aged 30 to 39 with Graves' hyperthyroidism.

This clonotype was seen more than once but under ten times. This chain joins TRBV20-1 and TRBJ2-7; no reliable D call. The CDR3 runs 14 residues. Looked up from germline, CDR1 is DFQATT and CDR2 is SNEGSKA (reference sequence). Trimming removed 0 bases at V and 4 bases at J, with 13 bases between. The CDR3 protein is CSARDRYRAYEQYF. CDR3 in DNA: TGCAGTGCTAGAGATCGGTACCGAGCTTACGAGCAGTACTTC.

Ten or more counts support this clonotype. This chain connects TRBV20-1 to TRBJ2-1; 8 bases line up with TRBD2. The CDR3 covers 15 residues. Germline assignment: CDR1 DFQATT and CDR2 SNEGSKA (reference sequence). Trimming took 6 bases from V and 4 from J; bases not matched to a gene: 11. The CDR3 here is CSARGGSGNYNEQFF. As DNA, the CDR3 is TGCAGTGCCAGGGGTGGTAGCGGGAATTACAATGAGCAGTTCTTC.

The V gene is TRBV28, the J gene TRBJ1-2; D gene ambiguous. Trimming took 7 bases from V and 4 from J, leaving 19 bases between them. The CDR3 covers 15 residues. Germline CDR1 reads MDHEN; CDR2 reads SYDVKM. Here the CDR3 reads CASNSAAQLSYGYTF. The CDR3 DNA is TGTGCCAGCAACTCCGCCGCACAGCTTTCCTATGGCTACACCTTC.

The chain joins TRBV2 to TRBJ2-7; TRBD1 matches 9 bases. This CDR3 has 15 amino acids. Germline-derived CDR1 and CDR2 are SNHLY and FYNNEI. V gave up 2 bases and J gave up 2 bases; unmatched junction bases: 4. The CDR3: CASSETGGNPYEQYF. In DNA, the CDR3 is TGTGCCAGCAGTGAAACAGGGGGCAACCCCTACGAGCAGTACTTC.

This clonotype showed up many times. V usage is TRBV6-1 and J usage is TRBJ1-1; D not certain. The CDR3 runs 10 residues. V was cut by 7 bases and J by 4 bases, with 4 bases left in between. CDR1 and CDR2 from the germline V gene are MNHNS and SASEGT. The CDR3 loop reads CASMSTEAFF. The CDR3 DNA sequence: TGTGCCAGCATGTCCACTGAAGCTTTCTTT.

The chain carries TRBV19 and TRBJ1-5; 12 bases line up with TRBD1. The CDR3 runs 15 residues. Trimming removed 6 bases from V and 6 bases from J; junction bases left unmatched: 6. In germline, CDR1 is LNHDA, CDR2 SQIVND (reference sequence). As DNA, the CDR3 is TGTGCCAGTAGAGGGGGACAGGGGGCAGGTCAGCCCCAGCATTTT. Translated, it gives CASRGGQGAGQPQHF.

In this sample, this clonotype turned up many times. The chain has TRBV28 and TRBJ2-1, with D perhaps matching TRBD2 (6 bases). The CDR3 contains 15 residues. Trimming took 1 base from V and 7 from J, leaving 14 bases between them. Per the germline V gene, CDR1 is MDHEN and CDR2 is SYDVKM. The CDR3 DNA reads as TGTGCCAGCAGTTTATTGCAAAGCGGAGGGAATGAGCAGTTCTTC. It codes for CASSLLQSGGNEQFF. The full variable domain, with the rest looked up from reference TRBV28 and TRBJ2-1, is DVKVTQSSRYLVKRTGEKVFLECVQDMDHENMFWYRQDPGLGLRLIYFSYDVKMKEKGDIPEGYSVSREKKERFSLILESASTNQTSMYLCASSLLQSGGNEQFFGPGTRLTVL.

V gene TRBV20-1 combines with J gene TRBJ1-6, with no clear D. V was pared by 1 base and J by 0 bases, with 13 bases between. Germline CDR1 reads DFQATT; CDR2 reads SNEGSKA (reference sequence). The CDR3 consists of 17 residues. CDR3 sequence: CSARVAGTSSYNSPLHF. In DNA, the CDR3 is TGCAGTGCTAGAGTAGCGGGTACGAGCTCCTATAATTCACCCCTCCACTTT.

This clonotype has a count of ten or more. V and J are TRBV30 and TRBJ1-2; D gene unclear. This CDR3 region has 13 residues. With 2 bases removed from V and 0 bases from J, the gap between germline ends came to 7 bases. Germline loops: CDR1 GTSNPN, CDR2 SVGIG (reference sequence). CDR3 sequence reads: CAWSKETNYGYTF. The CDR3 DNA reads as TGTGCCTGGAGTAAGGAAACTAACTATGGCTACACCTTC.

There are a few counts of this clonotype. The V and J genes are TRBV7-9 and TRBJ2-5; D gene ambiguous. CDR3 length equals 15 residues. The V end lost 1 base, the J end lost 2 bases, and 11 bases lay between the germline ends. Germline V lookup: CDR1 SEHNR, CDR2 FQNEAQ (reference sequence). For the CDR3, the DNA is TGTGCCAGCAGCTTAGAGTCTGGCGGACAAGAGACCCAGTACTTC. Translating gives CASSLESGGQETQYF.

This clonotype was counted many times. V is TRBV2 and J is TRBJ2-7, with D possibly TRBD2 on 5 matching bases. The V end lost 0 bases, the J end lost 2 bases, and 11 bases lay between the germline ends. The CDR3 is 15 residues long. Germline V lookup: CDR1 SNHLY, CDR2 FYNNEI. This chain's CDR3 is CASSEAPRDPYEQYF. CDR3 nucleotide sequence: TGTGCCAGCAGTGAAGCTCCCCGGGATCCCTACGAGCAGTACTTC.

This clonotype was counted ten times or more. The rearrangement links TRBV7-8 to TRBJ2-3, with TRBD2 identical over 13 bases. Germline assignment: CDR1 SGHVS and CDR2 FQNEAQ. With 2 bases clipped from V and 4 bases from J, the junction kept 9 bases outside the gene matches. CDR3 length equals 18 residues. The CDR3 reads CASSLRLAGGVLADTQYF. The CDR3 DNA is TGTGCCAGCAGCTTAAGACTAGCGGGAGGCGTTTTAGCAGATACGCAGTATTTT.

This clonotype was seen at least ten times. This chain connects TRBV29-1 to TRBJ1-2; the D is unclear. V was pared by 4 bases and J by 3 bases, with 6 bases between. Germline CDR1 is SQVTM and CDR2 is ANQGSEA. This CDR3 comprises 11 residues. The CDR3 loop is CSVGGDYGYTF. CDR3 DNA: TGCAGCGTTGGAGGCGACTATGGCTACACCTTC.

This clonotype was observed many times. V and J are TRBV7-3 and TRBJ2-5, with D possibly being TRBD1 (5 bases). Trimming pared 3 bases from V and 2 bases from J, leaving 13 bases between. The germline gives CDR1 SGHTA, CDR2 FQGTGA. This CDR3 has 15 residues. The CDR3 here is CASSFAPSGQETQYF. CDR3 nucleotides: TGTGCCAGCAGCTTTGCACCGTCAGGGCAAGAGACCCAGTACTTC.

This clonotype was counted many times. The chain combines TRBV5-6 with TRBJ2-5; D perhaps matches TRBD1 (6 bases). This CDR3 region has 14 residues. Trimming removed 3 bases from V and 11 bases from J, with 20 bases in between. Germline loops: CDR1 SGHDT, CDR2 YYEEEE. CDR3 protein: CASSSRQDWAVQYF. DNA of the CDR3: TGTGCCAGCAGCTCCCGACAGGATTGGGCCGTTCAGTACTTC.

This clonotype appeared a few times. V usage is TRBV5-1 and J usage is TRBJ2-7; no definite D call. Germline V gene data show CDR1 as SGHRS and CDR2 as YFSETQ. The ends were cut back, 2 bases at V and 2 bases at J, with 8 bases in the middle. The length of the CDR3 is 13 residues. The DNA of the CDR3 is TGCGCCAGCAGCTTCGGATCAGCCTACGAGCAGTACTTC. It is translated as CASSFGSAYEQYF.